The present entry profiles one T cell receptor beta chain with its context. The data stem from a study of OX40 agonist ivuxolimab in advanced cancers. On the study more broadly: Ivuxolimab, which is an agonistic anti-OX40 (CD134) antibody, was administered to the patients. Administration of intravenous ivuxolimab to patients occurred every 2 weeks at 0.01 to 10 mg/kg.

With autoimmune disease history or systemic immunosuppression, patients were excluded. This CDR3 contains 15 residues. Trimming took 1 base from V and 4 from J, leaving 13 bases between them. Per germline, CDR1 SEHNR and CDR2 FQNEAQ (reference sequence). The method was immunoSEQ multiplex PCR; TCRdb's version includes in-frame clones alone and lacks a portion of them. The sample has under 30,000 clones; around four fifths are singletons. Sequencing used CD4+ or CD8+ T cells sorted from blood, obtained in a trial of the OX40 agonist ivuxolimab. This rearrangement joins TRBV7-9 to TRBJ1-2; TRBD1 is a possible D gene (5 bases). This TCR came from an adult with an advanced solid tumor such as melanoma, head and neck, liver or kidney cancer. The CDR3: CASSLGQGNLYGYTF. In DNA form, the CDR3 reads TGTGCCAGCAGCTTAGGCCAGGGTAATCTCTATGGCTACACCTTC.